Sequencing of this T cell receptor (beta chain) was carried out in a study of shared clonotypes between healthy human individuals. Researchers ran the assay at a deep level. This table comes from immunoSEQ multiplex PCR, and its TCRdb copy is limited to in-frame clones, with some not included. The sample lists under 2,000,000 clones; about 95% were seen once. CD45RO-negative, CCR7-selected cells formed the naive CD8 fraction, which excluded terminally differentiated effector memory CD45RA+ cells. Donors were healthy HIV-negative adults without recently reported acute infections or vaccinations. Only Caucasian adults living in Nashville, Tennessee made up the donor group. Germline CDR1 reads LNHNV; CDR2 reads YYDKDF (reference sequence). The CDR3 runs to 14 residues. The ends were cut back, 7 bases at V and 8 bases at J, with 18 bases in the middle.

The TCR sequence derives from a man between 18 and 29 years old in good health. The chain recombines TRBV15 with TRBJ2-1, with D tentatively TRBD2 (6 bases). Sequenced input: naive CD8+ T cells sorted from blood. The CDR3 here is CATKPYGWGDEQFF. In DNA form, the CDR3 reads TGTGCCACCAAGCCCTACGGATGGGGGGATGAGCAGTTCTTC.